The sequence of this TCR beta chain was determined in a study of graft-versus-host responses after intestinal transplantation. This CDR3 contains 14 residues. J was trimmed by 0 bases and V by 4 bases; bases with no gene match: 3. CDR1 and CDR2 from the germline V gene are SGDLS and YYNGEE. Sequenced by immunoSEQ multiplex PCR; TCRdb stores in-frame clones only, minus some. In the table there are 95,000 to 100,000 clones, around 88% of which are singletons. Here the sequenced sample was PBMCs, taken 255 days after intestinal transplant. The source is a human patient who received an intestinal transplant, so some T cells may come from the graft donor. The chain has TRBV9 and TRBJ1-1, with 7 bases matching TRBD1. In nucleotides, the CDR3 is TGTGCCAGCAGCACCGGGACAGTGAACACTGAAGCTTTCTTT. Protein: CASSTGTVNTEAFF.